The sequence of this TCR beta chain was determined in a study of T cell changes during pregnancy in multiple sclerosis. TCRdb keeps only in-frame clones here, not all; method: immunoSEQ multiplex PCR. The sample holds approximately 100,000 clones, 91% seen once. Trimming removed 3 bases from V and 5 bases from J, with 13 bases in between. This CDR3 is 15 amino acids long. The germline gives CDR1 MNHEY, CDR2 SMNVEV (reference sequence). This clonotype was obtained from a female donor with multiple sclerosis, enrolled in a pregnancy study. This sequence joins TRBV27 and TRBJ1-4; weak D call: TRBD1 (5 bases). The input for sequencing was peripheral blood, taken after pregnancy. The CDR3 DNA reads TGTGCCAGCAGTTTCTCAGGGTCAGGGAATGAAAAACTGTTTTTT. Its translation is CASSFSGSGNEKLFF.